This T cell receptor (beta chain) was sequenced during a study of T cells after yellow fever vaccination. This clonotype was detected ten times or more. V was trimmed by 6 bases and J by 2 bases, leaving 10 bases between them. The CDR3 is 13 amino acids. TCRdb recomputed calls from the 5' RACE reads with MiXCR, one row per CDR3 protein. Of tens of thousands of distinct CDR3 sequences listed, 5% to 8.5% are singletons. V is TRBV12-3 or TRBV12-4 and J is TRBJ1-2, with D perhaps TRBD1 (5 bases). This TCR derives from a man younger than 35 who received the YFV17D yellow fever vaccine. The input for sequencing was PBMCs, either bulk or a sorted T-cell subset (CD4+, CD8+, memory, or dextramer-sorted; not recorded which), taken on the day of the first yellow fever vaccination. For the CDR3, the DNA is TGTGCCAGCAGCAGCAGGGCAAACTATGGCTACACCTTC. Protein: CASSSRANYGYTF.